The 2 T cell receptor beta chains below come from one sample, sequenced in a study of radiation and T cells in renal cell carcinoma. Assay used: immunoSEQ multiplex PCR; TCRdb lists only in-frame clones, some missing. The repertoire has around 20,000 clones, around 52% of them found once; the top ten carry 16%. The treatment was: 15 Gy SBRT to primary tumor, nephrectomy 4 weeks later. Here the sequenced sample was tumor tissue, taken from a patient whose treatment included radiotherapy and nephrectomy. The source is a woman in her 50s with renal cell carcinoma.

This chain connects TRBV5-1 to TRBJ2-2; D possibly corresponds to TRBD1 (5 bases). Germline V gene sequence: CDR1 SGHRS, CDR2 YFSETQ. The CDR3 length is 16 residues. Trimming took off 4 bases at V and 0 bases at J, with 13 bases between the two ends. The CDR3 loop is CASSPDQGSNTGELFF. CDR3 in DNA: TGCGCCAGCAGCCCGGACCAGGGATCGAACACCGGGGAGCTGTTTTTT.

The gene calls are TRBV10-3 and TRBJ1-1; 7 bases fit TRBD1. The CDR3 spans 14 residues. The J segment lost 5 bases and the V segment lost 5 bases, leaving 8 bases of the junction unmatched. Germline assignment: CDR1 ENHRY and CDR2 SYGVKD. For the CDR3, the DNA is TGTGCCATCAGTAACACAGGGGAATGGACTGAAGCTTTCTTT. This sequence encodes CAISNTGEWTEAFF.